This TCR beta chain is drawn from a study of cytomegalovirus exposure and HLA in healthy donors. General observations from the study: In vitro data verified a few CMV-associated chains as specific for CMV antigens.

In the case of this clone: The antigen is not known.

Assay: immunoSEQ multiplex PCR; the TCRdb copy retains only in-frame clones and omits some. The sample includes some 170,000 clones, approximately 86% of them seen just once. The CDR3 consists of 14 residues. The germline CDR1 and CDR2 sequences are SGHTA and FQGTGA. V was trimmed by 2 bases and J by 5 bases, leaving 10 bases between them. The sample was PBMCs. The J gene is TRBJ1-5, the V gene TRBV7-3; D may be TRBD1 (5 bases). The TCR comes from a woman aged 18-29 years in good health and CMV-seronegative. CDR3 sequence reads: CASSLVAGDQPQHF. The CDR3 DNA follows: TGTGCCAGCAGCTTAGTGGCGGGGGATCAGCCCCAGCATTTT. The variable domain in full, completed from reference TRBV7-3 and TRBJ1-5, reads GAGVSQTPSNKVTEKGKYVELRCDPISGHTALYWYRQSLGQGPEFLIYFQGTGAADDSGLPNDRFFAVRPEGSVSTLKIQRTERGDSAVYLCASSLVAGDQPQHFGDGTRLSIL.